This T cell receptor (beta chain) was sequenced in a study of T-cell memory formation after mild COVID-19. Study outcomes and limitations: Clones contracting day 15 to 85 were balanced CD4/CD8; later expanders leaned CD4+. In pre-infection memory, a portion of responding clones appeared, which suggested that cross-reactive memory joined.

Germline CDR1 LGHNA, CDR2 YSLEER. This CDR3 has 16 amino acids. V lost 0 bases and J lost 4, with 14 bases in between. A word on this clonotype: Its target is unknown.

TCRalpha and TCRbeta libraries used 5'RACE with constant-segment primers and UMIs. Via MiXCR, TCRdb re-called the 5' RACE reads, giving one row per CDR3 protein. The sample carries 250,000 to 350,000 distinct CDR3 sequences, 15% to 20% recorded once. This sequence originates from a man aged 18 to 30 who had mild COVID-19 (a few samples of this study predate the infection). Cell type and time point are not known. The rearrangement joins TRBV4-3 to TRBJ2-3; no clear D gene. Material for sequencing was PBMCs or a T cell subset sorted from them (not recorded which). The DNA of the CDR3 is TGCGCCAGCAGCCAAGATTGGGATGTCTGGGCAGATACGCAGTATTTT. It encodes CASSQDWDVWADTQYF.